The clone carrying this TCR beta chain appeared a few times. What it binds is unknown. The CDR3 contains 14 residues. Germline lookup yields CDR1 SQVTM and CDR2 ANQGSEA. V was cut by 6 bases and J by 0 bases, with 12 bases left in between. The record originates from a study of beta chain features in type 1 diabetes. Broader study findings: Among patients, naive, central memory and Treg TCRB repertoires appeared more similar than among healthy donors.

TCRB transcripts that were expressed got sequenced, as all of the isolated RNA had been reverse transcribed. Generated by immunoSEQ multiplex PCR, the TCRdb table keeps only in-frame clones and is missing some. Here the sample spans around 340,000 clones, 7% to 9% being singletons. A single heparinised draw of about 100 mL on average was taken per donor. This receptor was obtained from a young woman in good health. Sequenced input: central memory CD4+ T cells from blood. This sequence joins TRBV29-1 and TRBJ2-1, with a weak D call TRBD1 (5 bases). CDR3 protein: CSVADKSSYNEQFF. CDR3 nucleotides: TGCAGCGTCGCGGACAAGAGCTCCTACAATGAGCAGTTCTTC.